This T cell receptor beta chain was recorded in a study of blood T cell repertoires in COVID-19. Study-level background: The origin of the acute and convalescent COVID-19 samples was the United States, Italy and Spain.

Each exposed participant met a COVID-19 case in the 2 weeks preceding study entry. In germline, CDR1 is SNHLY, CDR2 FYNNEI. The CDR3 runs 15 residues. Trimming took 7 bases from V and 5 from J, leaving 15 bases between them. In this sample, this clone turned up once. Original methodology: Reference gene primer amplification gave estimated nucleated cell counts. The data were produced by immunoSEQ multiplex PCR, yet TCRdb's version contains in-frame clones alone and is incomplete. V and J calls and clone size are copied from that table; D and trimming were computed from the DNA. The sample consists of over 200,000 clones, around 91% of them appearing once.

Sequencing was carried out using PBMCs or T cells enriched from blood (not recorded which). The receptor's source is a man aged 30 to 39 who had been exposed to COVID-19. The chain combines TRBV2 with TRBJ1-6; no definite D call. The CDR3 is CASTGLPPHNSPLHF. The CDR3 DNA reads TGTGCCAGCACCGGACTGCCACCCCATAATTCACCCCTCCACTTT. Supplemented by reference TRBV2 and TRBJ1-6, the full variable domain reads EPEVTQTPSHQVTQMGQEVILRCVPISNHLYFYWYRQILGQKVEFLVSFYNNEISEKSEIFDDQFSVERPDGSNFTLKIRSTKLEDSAMYFCASTGLPPHNSPLHFGNGTRLTVT.